This T cell receptor beta chain was recorded in a study of blood T cell repertoires in COVID-19. Clones were sequenced by immunoSEQ multiplex PCR, and TCRdb holds only the in-frame ones, with some missing. The sample has about 210,000 clones; around nine tenths are singletons. Germline lookup yields CDR1 LNHDA and CDR2 SQIVND (reference sequence). V gave up 6 bases and J gave up 0 bases; unmatched junction bases: 6. The CDR3 totals 16 residues. This chain connects TRBV19 to TRBJ1-4; 8 positions match TRBD1. Sequenced material: peripheral blood. The TCR was taken from a woman between 40 and 55 years old with acute or convalescent COVID-19. The CDR3 nucleotides are TGTGCCAGTAGCCCCGGGACAGGTGCAACTAATGAAAAACTGTTTTTT. It codes for CASSPGTGATNEKLFF.